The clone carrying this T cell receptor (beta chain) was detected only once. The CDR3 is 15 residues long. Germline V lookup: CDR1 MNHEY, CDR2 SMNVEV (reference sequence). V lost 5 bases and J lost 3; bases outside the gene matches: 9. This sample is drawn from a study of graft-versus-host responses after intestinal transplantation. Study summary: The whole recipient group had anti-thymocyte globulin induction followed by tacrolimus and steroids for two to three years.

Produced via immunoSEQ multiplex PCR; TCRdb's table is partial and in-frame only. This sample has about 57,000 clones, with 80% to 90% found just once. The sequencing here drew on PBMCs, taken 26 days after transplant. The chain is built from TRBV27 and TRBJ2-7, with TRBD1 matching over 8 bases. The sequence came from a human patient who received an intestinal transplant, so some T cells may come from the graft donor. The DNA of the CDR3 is TGTGCCAGCAGTCCCTCGGACAGGGCTTTCTACGAGCAGTACTTC. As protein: CASSPSDRAFYEQYF.